One sample yielded the 14 T cell receptor beta chains listed below, sequenced in a study of blood T cells in healthy people across ages. Next came a second PCR, run for roughly 6 to 11 cycles, which used a sample-barcoded 5' primer along with a J-beta primer mix. TCRdb used MiXCR to reprocess the 5' RACE reads, holding one entry per CDR3 protein. Altogether 540,000 or so distinct CDR3 sequences are present, roughly 48% being singletons, with the ten largest covering 20% to 25%. Sequencing input: blood. The receptors here all came from an elderly man in good health.

Only a few counts were recorded for this clonotype. The CDR3 sequence is CASSPRQPPTNEKLFF. CDR3 bases: TGTGCCAGCAGCCCCCGACAGCCCCCAACTAATGAAAAACTGTTTTTT. The chain is built from TRBV7-2 and TRBJ1-4; D may be TRBD1 (5 bases). CDR1 is SGHTA, CDR2 FQGNSA, per germline. CDR3 length equals 16 residues. With 5 bases removed from V and 0 bases from J, the gap between germline ends came to 13 bases.

The J gene is TRBJ2-7, the V gene TRBV15; D might be TRBD2 (5 bases). This CDR3 region has 14 residues. Germline-derived CDR1 and CDR2 are LNHNV and YYDKDF (reference sequence). The V end was cut by 0 bases, the J end by 6 bases, with 12 bases between. The CDR3, as DNA: TGTGCCACCAGCAGAGATTCGGGGTTCGGCGAGCAGTACTTC. Its protein product is CATSRDSGFGEQYF.

The CDR3 sequence: CASSQKLAGGDNEQFF. Written as DNA, the CDR3 is TGCGCCAGCAGCCAAAAACTAGCGGGGGGTGACAATGAGCAGTTCTTC. V is TRBV4-3 and J is TRBJ2-1, with TRBD2 identical over 12 bases. V lost 2 bases to trimming and J lost 5 bases; unmatched junction nucleotides: 4. The CDR3 has 16 amino acids. Looked up from germline, CDR1 is LGHNA and CDR2 is YSLEER.

Turning to this clonotype: A read error is possible here, since a much larger clone lies one base away. The chain employs TRBV6-6 and TRBJ2-7; TRBD1 matches at 10 bases. V shed 7 bases and J 1 base; nucleotides not matched to a gene: 4. The germline gives CDR1 MNHNY, CDR2 SVGAGI (reference sequence). The length of the CDR3 is 14 residues. The CDR3 region is CASTPDRGSYEQYF. As DNA, the CDR3 is TGTGCCAGCACCCCGGACAGGGGGTCCTACGAGCAGTACTTC.

This clonotype was seen a single time. V gene TRBV15 combines with J gene TRBJ1-1; D uncertain. Germline V gene lookup returns CDR1 LNHNV and CDR2 YYDKDF (reference sequence). This CDR3 comprises 12 residues. Trimming left V 3 bases short and J 0 bases short, with 2 bases between. As DNA, the CDR3 is TGTGCCACCAGCAGTGTGAACACTGAAGCTTTCTTT. Its protein is CATSSVNTEAFF.

The gene calls are TRBV30 and TRBJ2-5; the D gene is possibly TRBD2 (5 bases). The V end was cut by 1 base, the J end by 1 base, with 7 bases between. In germline, CDR1 is GTSNPN, CDR2 SVGIG (reference sequence). This CDR3 is built from 13 residues. Here the CDR3 DNA reads TGTGCCTGGAGTGGAGGGAGCCAAGAGACCCAGTACTTC. It is translated as CAWSGGSQETQYF.

Only one count was recorded for this clonotype. This chain uses TRBV29-1 with TRBJ2-5; TRBD2 matches at 9 bases. Germline V gene data show CDR1 as SQVTM and CDR2 as ANQGSEA. Trimming removed 6 bases from V and 11 bases from J; junction bases left unmatched: 22. CDR3 length: 16 amino acids. The CDR3 here is CSVRLAADEVEATQYF. CDR3 nucleotide sequence: TGCAGCGTACGACTAGCGGCTGACGAAGTCGAGGCGACGCAGTACTTC.

This clonotype has a handful of counts. V is TRBV20-1 and J is TRBJ1-2; no firm D call. Germline assignment: CDR1 DFQATT and CDR2 SNEGSKA (reference sequence). V shed 5 bases and J shed 5 bases, with 15 bases lying between them. This CDR3 region has 13 residues. DNA of the CDR3: TGCAGTGCTCTCAAGGGCTCCCTATATGGCTACACCTTC. This codes for CSALKGSLYGYTF.

This rearrangement joins TRBV7-6 to TRBJ1-4; D ambiguous. The V gene's germline CDR1 is SGHVS and CDR2 FNYEAQ. This CDR3 has 15 residues. Trimming took 2 bases from V and 0 from J, leaving 7 bases between them. CDR3 sequence reads: CASSLNAATNEKLFF. The CDR3, as DNA: TGTGCCAGCAGCTTAAATGCTGCAACTAATGAAAAACTGTTTTTT.

Comments on this clonotype: A much larger clone differs by one base, so this may be a read error. The chain joins TRBV6-5 to TRBJ1-2, with 8 nucleotides matching TRBD1. Trimming cost V 6 bases and J 6 bases; bases outside gene matches: 15. This CDR3 has 16 residues. The germline V gene encodes CDR1 MNHEY and CDR2 SVGAGI. As DNA, the CDR3 is TGTGCCAGCAGACGACACGAGACAGGGGAAACCCATGGCTACACCTTC. It codes for CASRRHETGETHGYTF.

This clonotype has more than one count but fewer than ten. J is TRBJ1-2 and V is TRBV5-1; D call uncertain. V lost 0 bases, J lost 1 base, and 10 bases lay in between. Germline loops: CDR1 SGHRS, CDR2 YFSETQ. This CDR3 has 15 amino acids. CDR3 loop: CASSLAGQVNYGYTF. As DNA, the CDR3 is TGCGCCAGCAGCTTGGCCGGTCAGGTTAACTATGGCTACACCTTC. Full variable domain (remainder filled in from reference TRBV5-1 and TRBJ1-2): KAGVTQTPRYLIKTRGQQVTLSCSPISGHRSVSWYQQTPGQGLQFLFEYFSETQRNKGNFPGRFSGRQFSNSRSEMNVSTLELGDSALYLCASSLAGQVNYGYTFGSGTRLTVV.

This clonotype has a single count. This sequence joins TRBV24-1 and TRBJ2-1; 8 positions agree with TRBD1. Germline CDR1 KGHDR, CDR2 SFDVKD. This CDR3 is built from 15 residues. With 4 bases clipped from V and 5 bases from J, the junction kept 6 bases outside the gene matches. CDR3 sequence: CATSDTMTGDNEQFF. As DNA, the CDR3 is TGTGCCACCAGTGACACCATGACAGGGGACAATGAGCAGTTCTTC.

The chain uses TRBV11-2 and TRBJ2-1, with TRBD1 matching 9 bases. V lost 6 bases and J lost 11; bases outside the gene matches: 23. The germline V gene encodes CDR1 SGHAT and CDR2 FQNNGV. The CDR3 has 18 residues. The CDR3, as DNA: TGTGCCAGCAGACATCTCGCCTTACCGGGACAGGGTCTTAGGCAGCAGTTCTTC. This translates into CASRHLALPGQGLRQQFF.

This clonotype was counted a single time. This chain connects TRBV20-1 to TRBJ2-3; 10 bases fit TRBD2. CDR1 is DFQATT, CDR2 SNEGSKA, per germline (reference sequence). V was clipped by 6 bases and J by 0 bases; unmatched bases: 6. The CDR3 has 15 residues. The CDR3 region is CSAFTSGKSTDTQYF. The CDR3 DNA sequence: TGCAGTGCCTTTACTAGCGGGAAGAGCACAGATACGCAGTATTTT.